This T cell receptor beta chain comes out of a study of cytomegalovirus exposure and HLA in healthy donors. Using immunoSEQ multiplex PCR, the repertoire was profiled, and TCRdb retains in-frame clones only, with some absent. The table has about 140,000 clones, 80% to 90% seen once. The source of this sequence is a young man in good health and CMV-seronegative. Sequences were obtained from PBMCs.

This CDR3 reads CASSFPGLADYEQYF. The DNA for the CDR3 is TGTGCCAGCAGCTTTCCGGGACTAGCGGACTACGAGCAGTACTTC. This rearrangement joins TRBV7-6 to TRBJ2-7; 11 nucleotides match TRBD2. The ends lost 3 bases at V and 3 bases at J; junction bases unmatched: 4. The CDR3 covers 15 residues. The germline gives CDR1 SGHVS, CDR2 FNYEAQ.